The clone carrying this TCR beta chain is categorized as medium-sized. As yet, its antigen is unknown. These data belong to a study of CD8 T cells in ankylosing spondylitis. Study-level findings and limits: A CD8+ phenotype characterized the disease-linked clones, which were relatively rare in peripheral blood.

This CDR3 contains 11 residues. Germline lookup yields CDR1 SGDLS and CDR2 YYNGEE. The V and J ends lost 4 bases and 10 bases respectively, with 11 bases between them. TCRdb called the 5' RACE reads again in MiXCR, with one record for every CDR3 protein. The data contain about 9,700 distinct CDR3 sequences, around 5.5% of them singletons. This rearrangement joins TRBV9 to TRBJ1-2; possible D gene TRBD1, 6 bases. The TCR was taken from a female donor with ankylosing spondylitis or in good health (not recorded which). The source material was blood, either unsorted or a sorted T cell fraction (not recorded which). This CDR3 is CASSNRANYTF. In DNA form, the CDR3 reads TGTGCCAGCAGCAACAGGGCGAACTACACCTTC.